The 5 T cell receptor beta chains listed next were all sequenced from one sample in a study of regulatory T cells in long-lasting Graves disease (dated by TCRdb to about 2021). The library relied on multiplex PCR. TCRdb shows the sequencer as Illumina HiSeq 4000. iRepertoire HTBI primers and Arm-PCR amplification of CDR3 regions were used to construct TCR beta libraries. Through fastp at Q25 and MiXCR, TCRdb rebuilt clones from the public reads, retaining in-frame beta chains. Every CDR3 protein is listed once, alongside the most common genes and DNA of its rows. The sample table shows hundreds of thousands of distinct CDR3 sequences, and roughly a sixth are seen once. Clones ranked in the top ten supply around 25% of the sample. The time point label on this specimen signifies: newly diagnosed GD, antithyroid drugs for less than 3 months. RNA was extracted from PBMCs in TRIzol for both TCR sequencing and RNA sequencing.

The same data also went into a second study, on T cells in Graves' hyperthyroidism and ophthalmopathy.

The sample here was peripheral blood mononuclear cells (PBMCs), taken at new diagnosis, from a patient treated with antithyroid drugs. The receptors shown here come from a woman aged 35-65 years with Graves disease. Donor details come from another sample of the same person, matched by shared clones.

In this sample, this clonotype turned up once. The chain has TRBV11-3 and TRBJ2-3; 16 bases align to TRBD2. Germline CDR1 SGHNT, CDR2 YENEEA. V lost 3 bases to trimming and J lost 4 bases; unmatched junction nucleotides: 7. The CDR3 spans 18 residues. Here the CDR3 reads CASSFGTSGGATADTQYF. The CDR3 DNA is TGTGCCAGCAGCTTTGGGACTAGCGGGGGGGCCACAGCAGATACGCAGTATTTT.

The chain employs TRBV20-1 and TRBJ1-2, with TRBD1 identical over 7 bases. The CDR3 sequence is 14 residues long. Germline V gives CDR1 DFQATT, CDR2 SNEGSKA (reference sequence). The J segment lost 4 bases and the V segment lost 6 bases, leaving 11 bases of the junction unmatched. In DNA, the CDR3 is TGCAGTGCGACGCCGGGACAGCGGGCCTATGGCTACACCTTC. Translated: CSATPGQRAYGYTF.

In its sample, this clonotype was seen a few times. The chain is built from TRBV5-1 and TRBJ1-1; perhaps TRBD1 as D (5 bases). This CDR3 comprises 13 residues. Trimming cost V 3 bases and J 8 bases, with 14 bases left between them. The germline V gene has CDR1 SGHRS and CDR2 YFSETQ. The CDR3 DNA sequence: TGCGCCAGCAGCTACAGCAGGGAGGCCGAAGCTTTCTTT. Protein product: CASSYSREAEAFF.

There are a few counts of this clonotype. The V and J genes are TRBV15 and TRBJ2-6, with 7 bases identical to TRBD2. V lost 3 bases and J lost 4; bases outside the gene matches: 12. The CDR3 has 18 residues. CDR1 LNHNV and CDR2 YYDKDF come from the germline V gene (reference sequence). The CDR3 DNA follows: TGTGCCACCAGCAGGACGGGGGGACGCTCTTCCGGGGCCAACGTCCTGACTTTC. This sequence encodes CATSRTGGRSSGANVLTF. The full variable domain, with the rest looked up from reference TRBV15 and TRBJ2-6, is DAMVIQNPRYQVTQFGKPVTLSCSQTLNHNVMYWYQQKSSQAPKLLFHYYDKDFNNEADTPDNFQSRRPNTSFCFLDIRSPGLGDTAMYLCATSRTGGRSSGANVLTFGAGSRLTVL.

This clonotype was recorded at least ten times. The V gene is TRBV6-5, the J gene TRBJ1-2, with 8 bases fitting TRBD1. After removal of 2 bases from V and 4 bases from J, the junction contained 0 bases not matched to a gene. Germline assignment: CDR1 MNHEY and CDR2 SVGAGI. The CDR3 contains 13 residues. CDR3 bases: TGTGCCAGCAGTTACGACAGGGGCTATGGCTACACCTTC. Residues: CASSYDRGYGYTF.